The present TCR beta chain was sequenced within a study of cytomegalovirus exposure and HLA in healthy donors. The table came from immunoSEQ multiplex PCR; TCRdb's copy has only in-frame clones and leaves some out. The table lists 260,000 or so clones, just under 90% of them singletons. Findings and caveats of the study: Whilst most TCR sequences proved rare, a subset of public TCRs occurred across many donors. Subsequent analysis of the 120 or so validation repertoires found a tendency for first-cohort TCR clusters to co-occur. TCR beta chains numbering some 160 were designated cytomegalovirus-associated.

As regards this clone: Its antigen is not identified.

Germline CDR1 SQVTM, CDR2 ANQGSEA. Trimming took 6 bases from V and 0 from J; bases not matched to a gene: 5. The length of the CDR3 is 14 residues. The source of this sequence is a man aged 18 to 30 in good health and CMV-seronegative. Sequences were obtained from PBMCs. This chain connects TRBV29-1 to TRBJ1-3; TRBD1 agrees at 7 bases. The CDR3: CSVRQGISGNTIYF. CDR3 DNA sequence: TGCAGCGTAAGACAGGGAATCTCTGGAAACACCATATATTTT.